The rows below give T cell receptor beta chains drawn from one sample of a study of identical twins. Via MiXCR, TCRdb re-called the 5' RACE reads, giving one row per CDR3 protein. The sample has around 960,000 distinct CDR3 sequences; 9% to 15% are singletons. The same specimen was also included in a second study, on yellow fever vaccine responses in identical twins.

The material sequenced was PBMCs. The source of these receptors is a woman younger than 35 in good health. Both conserved end residues are part of each CDR3. A D gene is named only where the DNA matches it firmly. Clone sizes are given selectively: once, few, many, or a class where the clone is expanded.

J	V	size	D	CDR3	DNA
TRBJ2-5	TRBV5-6	-	-	CASSWTQETQYF	TGTGCCAGCAGCTGGACCCAAGAGACCCAGTACTTC
TRBJ2-7	TRBV3-1	many	-	CASSPDIRGEQYF	TGTGCCAGCAGCCCCGACATAAGGGGCGAGCAGTACTTC
TRBJ2-2	TRBV4-2	-	-	CASSQASTAGELFF	TGTGCCAGCAGCCAAGCCTCGACGGCCGGGGAGCTGTTTTTT
TRBJ1-1	TRBV7-8	few	TRBD1	CASSLSAGGGTEAFF	TGTGCCAGCAGCTTATCCGCAGGGGGCGGCACTGAAGCTTTCTTT
TRBJ2-3	TRBV11-3	-	-	CASSLPRQGVGTDTQYF	TGTGCCAGCAGCCTACCGAGGCAGGGTGTGGGCACAGATACGCAGTATTTT
TRBJ2-3	TRBV7-2	-	-	CASSSNGVPTDTQYF	TGTGCCAGCAGCTCTAACGGGGTGCCCACAGATACGCAGTATTTT
TRBJ1-5	TRBV12-3/TRBV12-4	-	-	CASSLSVPAQPQHF	TGTGCCAGCAGTTTAAGCGTGCCAGCCCAGCCCCAGCATTTT
TRBJ2-2	TRBV5-1	-	TRBD2	CASSKILAGGQNTGELFF	TGCGCCAGCAGCAAGATTCTAGCGGGGGGCCAGAACACCGGGGAGCTGTTTTTT
TRBJ2-2	TRBV5-1	-	-	CASSLDSPFDTGELFF	TGCGCCAGCAGCCTTGACAGCCCCTTCGACACCGGGGAGCTGTTTTTT
TRBJ2-7	TRBV2	-	-	CASDPGPTYEQYF	TGTGCCAGCGATCCTGGGCCAACCTACGAGCAGTACTTC
TRBJ2-1	TRBV2	-	-	CASLWGIDNEQFF	TGTGCCAGCCTATGGGGGATCGACAATGAGCAGTTCTTC
TRBJ1-6	TRBV6-5	few	-	CASSYARMGDNSPLHF	TGTGCCAGCAGTTACGCAAGGATGGGGGATAATTCACCCCTCCACTTT
TRBJ1-4	TRBV7-8	few	TRBD1	CASSFPPGGTTNEKLFF	TGTGCCAGCAGCTTCCCCCCAGGGGGTACAACTAATGAAAAACTGTTTTTT
TRBJ2-7	TRBV5-1	few	-	CASSEKQGFYEQYF	TGCGCCAGCAGCGAGAAACAGGGTTTCTACGAGCAGTACTTC
TRBJ2-1	TRBV6-5	-	-	CASSYSGAPYNEQFF	TGTGCCAGCAGTTACTCAGGGGCCCCCTACAATGAGCAGTTCTTC
TRBJ2-7	TRBV20-1	-	TRBD2	CSARDGASGSSYEQYF	TGCAGTGCTAGAGATGGGGCTAGCGGGAGTTCTTACGAGCAGTACTTC
TRBJ2-4	TRBV18	few	TRBD2	CASSPTSGHAANIQYF	TGTGCCAGCTCACCTACTAGCGGCCATGCGGCAAACATTCAGTACTTC
TRBJ2-1	TRBV9	few	-	CASSVVGGGSYNEQFF	TGTGCCAGCAGCGTAGTAGGTGGGGGCTCCTACAATGAGCAGTTCTTC
TRBJ2-2	TRBV9	many	-	CASSVVRDWNTGELFF	TGTGCCAGCAGCGTAGTCAGGGATTGGAACACCGGGGAGCTGTTTTTT
TRBJ2-3	TRBV6-1	few	-	CASRQALRTDTQYF	TGTGCCAGCCGACAGGCTTTACGCACAGATACGCAGTATTTT
TRBJ2-1	TRBV7-8	few	TRBD2	CASTPKRGGRWNEQFF	TGTGCCAGCACCCCGAAGCGGGGGGGCCGTTGGAATGAGCAGTTCTTC
TRBJ2-4	TRBV20-1	many	TRBD2	CSARDSSGRDIQYF	TGCAGTGCTAGAGATTCCAGCGGGAGAGACATTCAGTACTTC
TRBJ2-7	TRBV2	-	TRBD1	CASSERQGIYEQYF	TGTGCCAGCAGTGAACGACAGGGTATCTACGAGCAGTACTTC
TRBJ2-1	TRBV12-3/TRBV12-4	-	TRBD1	CASSPGQGADNEQFF	TGTGCCAGCAGTCCCGGACAGGGGGCGGACAATGAGCAGTTCTTC
TRBJ2-3	TRBV7-9	many	TRBD1	CASSLGQGDTDTQYF	TGTGCCAGCAGTTTGGGACAGGGCGACACAGATACGCAGTATTTT
TRBJ2-2	TRBV10-3	few	-	CAIRGAANTGELFF	TGTGCCATCAGGGGGGCGGCAAACACCGGGGAGCTGTTTTTT
TRBJ2-1	TRBV28	once	TRBD2	CASSTLLAGGLWTSYEQFF	TGTGCCAGCAGTACACTACTTGCGGGGGGGCTCTGGACGAGCTATGAGCAGTTCTTC
TRBJ2-7	TRBV20-1	few	TRBD2	CSAYSRGGMAEQYF	TGCAGTGCGTACTCCCGCGGGGGAATGGCCGAGCAGTACTTC
TRBJ1-2	TRBV29-1	many	-	CSVGGYNYGYTF	TGCAGCGTTGGGGGATATAACTATGGCTACACCTTC
TRBJ1-5	TRBV6-1	few	TRBD1	CASRSGQGLRAQHF	TGTGCCAGCAGAAGCGGACAGGGGCTTAGGGCCCAGCATTTT